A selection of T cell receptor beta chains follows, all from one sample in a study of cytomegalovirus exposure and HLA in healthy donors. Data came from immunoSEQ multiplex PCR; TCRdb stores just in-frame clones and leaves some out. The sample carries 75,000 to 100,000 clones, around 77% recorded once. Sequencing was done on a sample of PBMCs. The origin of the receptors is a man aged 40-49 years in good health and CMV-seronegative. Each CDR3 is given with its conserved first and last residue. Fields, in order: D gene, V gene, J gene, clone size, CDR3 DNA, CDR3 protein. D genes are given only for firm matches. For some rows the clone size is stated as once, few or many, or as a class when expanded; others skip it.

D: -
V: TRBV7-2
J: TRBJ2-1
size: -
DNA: TGTGCCAGCAGCTTAGCTACTAGCTCCTACAATGAGCAGTTCTTC
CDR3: CASSLATSSYNEQFF

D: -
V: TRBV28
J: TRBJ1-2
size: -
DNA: TGTGCCAGCAGGGGGGGAGGGGCCTATGGCTACACCTTC
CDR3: CASRGGGAYGYTF

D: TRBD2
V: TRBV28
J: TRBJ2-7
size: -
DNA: TGTGCCAGCATTCCGGGGGGTCGCACCTACGAGCAGTACTTC
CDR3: CASIPGGRTYEQYF

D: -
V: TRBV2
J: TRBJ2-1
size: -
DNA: TGTGCCACGCGGCGCGAAGGGGCGATCAATGAGCAGTTCTTC
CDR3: CATRREGAINEQFF

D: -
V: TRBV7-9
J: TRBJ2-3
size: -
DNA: TGTGCCAGCAGCTTAGGAACAACAGCCAGCACAGATACGCAGTATTTT
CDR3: CASSLGTTASTDTQYF

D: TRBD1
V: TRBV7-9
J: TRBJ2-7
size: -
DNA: TGTGCCAGCAGCTTAGCCGGGACAGGGGGCGCCGGGCCCTCCTACGAGCAGTACTTC
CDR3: CASSLAGTGGAGPSYEQYF

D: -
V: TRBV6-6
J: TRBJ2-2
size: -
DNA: TGTGCCACGCCAAGAGGGGGTGGTAAAACCGGGGAGCTGTTTTTT
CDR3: CATPRGGGKTGELFF

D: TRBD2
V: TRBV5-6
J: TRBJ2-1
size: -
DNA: TGTGCCAGCTACGACAGCGGGGGTTACAATGAGCAGTTCTTC
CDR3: CASYDSGGYNEQFF

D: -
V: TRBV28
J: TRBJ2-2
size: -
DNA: TGTGCCAGCATTACCCCACGGGGTGGCACCGGGGAGCTGTTTTTT
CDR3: CASITPRGGTGELFF

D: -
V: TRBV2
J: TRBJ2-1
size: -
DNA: TGTGTCAGCATCCCTAGGCGTGGGGACACCTACAATGAGCAGTTCTTC
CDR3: CVSIPRRGDTYNEQFF

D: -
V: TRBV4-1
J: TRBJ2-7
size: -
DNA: TGCGCCAGCAGCCAAGGAGGGTCTACCTACGAGCAGTACTTC
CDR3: CASSQGGSTYEQYF

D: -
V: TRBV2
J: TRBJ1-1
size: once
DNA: TGTGCCAGCAGCGAGGACAGGAACACTGAAGCTTTCTTT
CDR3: CASSEDRNTEAFF

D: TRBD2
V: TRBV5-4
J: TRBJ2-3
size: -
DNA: TGTGCCAGCAGCTCCTCAGGGGGACTAGCGATCACAGATACGCAGTATTTT
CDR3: CASSSSGGLAITDTQYF

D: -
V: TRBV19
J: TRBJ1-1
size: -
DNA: TGTGCCAGTAGTGTGGTGGGAGGTGTGAACACTGAAGCTTTCTTT
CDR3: CASSVVGGVNTEAFF

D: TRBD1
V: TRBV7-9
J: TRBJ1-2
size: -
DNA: TGTGCCAGCAGCTTGGGGACAGGGGGCGCCGTCTATGGCTACACCTTC
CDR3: CASSLGTGGAVYGYTF

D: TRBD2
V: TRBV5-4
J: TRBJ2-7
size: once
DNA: TGTGCCAGCAGCTTGCCGGGGACTAGCAACGAGCAGTACTTC
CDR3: CASSLPGTSNEQYF

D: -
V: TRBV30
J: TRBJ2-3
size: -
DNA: TGTGCCTGGAGTGCGGTAGCTAGCACAGATACGCAGTATTTT
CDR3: CAWSAVASTDTQYF

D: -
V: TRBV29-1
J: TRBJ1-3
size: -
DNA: TGCAGCGTTGAAGGGACAGCAGGAAACACCATATATTTT
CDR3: CSVEGTAGNTIYF

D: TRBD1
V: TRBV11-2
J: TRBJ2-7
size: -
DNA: TGTGCCAGCAGCTTAGGTGGGACAGGGATCTACGAGCAGTACTTC
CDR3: CASSLGGTGIYEQYF

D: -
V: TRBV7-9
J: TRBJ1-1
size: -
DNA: TGTGCCAGCAGCTTACCCCAAGAGGCTCGCGCTTTCTTT
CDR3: CASSLPQEARAFF

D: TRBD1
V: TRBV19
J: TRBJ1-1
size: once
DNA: TGTGCCAGCAGAAAGGGACAGGGCGGGGGGAACACTGAAGCTTTCTTT
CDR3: CASRKGQGGGNTEAFF

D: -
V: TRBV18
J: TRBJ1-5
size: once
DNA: TGTGCCAGCTCACTCACAGGGTCCGCGGGCGAGCTCCAGCATTTT
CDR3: CASSLTGSAGELQHF

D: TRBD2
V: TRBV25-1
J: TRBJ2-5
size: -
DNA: TGTGCCAGCAGCTTAGCGGGGCAGGGGACCCAGTACTTC
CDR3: CASSLAGQGTQYF

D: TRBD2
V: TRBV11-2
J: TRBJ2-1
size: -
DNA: TGTGCCAGCAGTTCGGTTGGGGGACTAGCCATTTACAATGAGCAGTTCTTC
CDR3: CASSSVGGLAIYNEQFF

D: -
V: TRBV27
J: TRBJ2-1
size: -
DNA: TGTGCCAGCGGCAAGCGGAATGAGCAGTTCTTC
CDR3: CASGKRNEQFF